This TCR beta chain appears in the sequencing data of a study of cytomegalovirus exposure and HLA in healthy donors. This CDR3 is 12 amino acids long. Per the germline V gene, CDR1 is MDHEN and CDR2 is SYDVKM. Trimming removed 3 bases from V and 8 bases from J, with 10 bases in between. The PCR ran on 60 Vbeta and 13 Jbeta primers. Using immunoSEQ multiplex PCR, the repertoire was profiled, and TCRdb retains in-frame clones only, with some absent. The sample consists of more than 95,000 clones, nearly 80% of them appearing once. The chain couples TRBV28 to TRBJ1-2; D is ambiguous. Sequencing was carried out using PBMCs. The receptor's source is a man aged 25-40 years in good health and CMV-seronegative. The CDR3 loop reads CASSFMGSGYTF. The CDR3 nucleotides are TGTGCCAGCAGTTTTATGGGGAGCGGCTACACCTTC.